This TCR beta chain was documented in a study of blood T cell repertoires in COVID-19. Study information: Some COVID-19 samples were acute and others convalescent; all came from the United States, Italy and Spain. T cells, B-cell-depleted T cells, or PBMCs supplied cDNA or gDNA.

Germline CDR1 KGHDR, CDR2 SFDVKD. V lost 3 bases, J lost 4 bases, and 7 bases stayed unmatched. The CDR3 is 17 residues long. This clone occurred a few times. In the original analysis: Amplification of reference gene primers was used by the study to estimate nucleated cell counts. This table comes from immunoSEQ multiplex PCR, and its TCRdb copy is limited to in-frame clones, with some not included. V and J calls and clone size are as listed in that table; D and trimming were resolved from the DNA. The sample holds 170,000 or so clones; roughly 84% are singletons and the top ten take over 6.5%. This TCR was recovered from a woman in her forties with COVID-19, enrolled during active disease. The rearrangement uses TRBV24-1 and TRBJ1-5, with 11 nucleotides matching TRBD1. Sequencing input: peripheral blood. CDR3 residues: CATSDHRDRGDNQPQHF. The CDR3 region has the DNA TGTGCCACCAGTGATCACCGGGACAGGGGGGATAATCAGCCCCAGCATTTT.